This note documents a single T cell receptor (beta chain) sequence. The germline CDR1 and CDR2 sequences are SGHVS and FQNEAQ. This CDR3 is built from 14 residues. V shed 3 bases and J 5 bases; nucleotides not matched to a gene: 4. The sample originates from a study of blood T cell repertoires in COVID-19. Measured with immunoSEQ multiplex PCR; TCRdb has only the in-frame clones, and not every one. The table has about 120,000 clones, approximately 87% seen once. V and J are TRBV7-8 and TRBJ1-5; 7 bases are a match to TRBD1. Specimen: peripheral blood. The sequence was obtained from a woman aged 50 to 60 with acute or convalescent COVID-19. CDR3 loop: CASSFDRADQPQHF. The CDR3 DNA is TGTGCCAGCAGCTTCGACAGGGCGGATCAGCCCCAGCATTTT.